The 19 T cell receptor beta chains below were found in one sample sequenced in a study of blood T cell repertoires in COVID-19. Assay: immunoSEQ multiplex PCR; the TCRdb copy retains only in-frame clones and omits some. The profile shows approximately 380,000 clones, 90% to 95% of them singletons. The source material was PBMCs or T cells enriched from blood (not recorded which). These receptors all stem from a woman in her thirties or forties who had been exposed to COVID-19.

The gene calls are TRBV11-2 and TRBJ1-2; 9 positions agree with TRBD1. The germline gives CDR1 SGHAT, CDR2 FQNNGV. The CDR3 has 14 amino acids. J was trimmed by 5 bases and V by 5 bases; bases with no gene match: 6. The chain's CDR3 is CASSRPGTGYGYTF. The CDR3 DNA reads TGTGCCAGCAGCCGCCCCGGGACAGGGTATGGCTACACCTTC.

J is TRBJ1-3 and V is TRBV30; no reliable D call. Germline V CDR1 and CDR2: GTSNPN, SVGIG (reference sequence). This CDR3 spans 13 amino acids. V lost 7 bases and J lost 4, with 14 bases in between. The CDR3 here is CASPFRGGNTIYF. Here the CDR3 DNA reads TGTGCCTCGCCGTTTCGAGGAGGAAACACCATATATTTT.

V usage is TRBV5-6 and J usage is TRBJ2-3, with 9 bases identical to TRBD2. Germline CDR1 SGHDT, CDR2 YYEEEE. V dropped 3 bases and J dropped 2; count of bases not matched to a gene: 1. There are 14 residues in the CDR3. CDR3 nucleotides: TGTGCCAGCAGCTCTAGCGGGATCACAGATACGCAGTATTTT. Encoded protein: CASSSSGITDTQYF. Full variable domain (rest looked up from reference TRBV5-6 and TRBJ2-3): DAGVTQSPTHLIKTRGQQVTLRCSPKSGHDTVSWYQQALGQGPQFIFQYYEEEERQRGNFPDRFSGHQFPNYSSELNVNALLLGDSALYLCASSSSGITDTQYFGPGTRLTVL.

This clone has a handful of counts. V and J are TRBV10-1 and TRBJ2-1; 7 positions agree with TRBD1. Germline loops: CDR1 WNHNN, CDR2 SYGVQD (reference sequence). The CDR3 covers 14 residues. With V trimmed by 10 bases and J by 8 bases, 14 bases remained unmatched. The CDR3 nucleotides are TGCGCCACCCGTAAACAGGGGCGATTGGATGAGCAGTTCTTC. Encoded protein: CATRKQGRLDEQFF.

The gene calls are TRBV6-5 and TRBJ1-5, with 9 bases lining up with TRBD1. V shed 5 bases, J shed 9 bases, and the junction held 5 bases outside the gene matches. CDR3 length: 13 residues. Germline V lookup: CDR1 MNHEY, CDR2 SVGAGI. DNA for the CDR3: TGTGCCAGCAGTCTACAGGGACAGGGGCCCCAGCATTTT. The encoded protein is CASSLQGQGPQHF.

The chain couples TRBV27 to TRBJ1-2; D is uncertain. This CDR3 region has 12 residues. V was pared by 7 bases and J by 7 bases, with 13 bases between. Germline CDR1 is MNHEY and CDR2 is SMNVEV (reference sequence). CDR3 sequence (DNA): TGTGCCAGCACCCTACCAGCTAGTGGCTACACCTTC. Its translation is CASTLPASGYTF.

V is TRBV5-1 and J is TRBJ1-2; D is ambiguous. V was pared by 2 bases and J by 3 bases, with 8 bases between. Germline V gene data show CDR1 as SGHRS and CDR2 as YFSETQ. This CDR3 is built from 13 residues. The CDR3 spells CASSFEGHYGYTF. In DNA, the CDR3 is TGCGCCAGCAGCTTCGAGGGCCACTATGGCTACACCTTC.

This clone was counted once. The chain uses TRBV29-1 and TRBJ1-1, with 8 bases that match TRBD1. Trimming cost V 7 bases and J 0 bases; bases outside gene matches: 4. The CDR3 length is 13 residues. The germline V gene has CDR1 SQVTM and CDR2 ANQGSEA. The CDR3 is CSADRGLNTEAFF. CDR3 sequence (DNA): TGCAGCGCCGACAGGGGACTGAACACTGAAGCTTTCTTT.

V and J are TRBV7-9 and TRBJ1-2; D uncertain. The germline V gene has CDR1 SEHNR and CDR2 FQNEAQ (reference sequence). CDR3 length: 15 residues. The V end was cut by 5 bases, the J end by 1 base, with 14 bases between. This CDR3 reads CASSPGGSLNYGYTF. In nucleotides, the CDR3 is TGTGCCAGCAGCCCCGGAGGGAGTCTTAACTATGGCTACACCTTC.

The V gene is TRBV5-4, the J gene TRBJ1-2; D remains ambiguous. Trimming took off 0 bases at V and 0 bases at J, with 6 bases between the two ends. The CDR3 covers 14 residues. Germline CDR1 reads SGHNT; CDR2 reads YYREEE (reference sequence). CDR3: CASSLGAPNYGYTF. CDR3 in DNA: TGTGCCAGCAGCTTGGGGGCTCCTAACTATGGCTACACCTTC.

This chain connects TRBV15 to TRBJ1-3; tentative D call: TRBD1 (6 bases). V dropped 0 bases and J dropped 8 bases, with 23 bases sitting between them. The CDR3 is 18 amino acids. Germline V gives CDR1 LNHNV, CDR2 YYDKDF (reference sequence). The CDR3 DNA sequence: TGTGCCACCAGCAGAGATCGGGGGGGGCAGTCAAGAGTAGACACCATATATTTT. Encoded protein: CATSRDRGGQSRVDTIYF.

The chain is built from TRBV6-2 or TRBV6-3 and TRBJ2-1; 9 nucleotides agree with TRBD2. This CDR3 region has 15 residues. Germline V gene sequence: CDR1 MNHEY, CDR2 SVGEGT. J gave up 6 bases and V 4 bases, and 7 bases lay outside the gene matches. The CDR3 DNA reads TGTGCCAGCAGTTTAGGAGCGGGGGGCATCAATGAGCAGTTCTTC. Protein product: CASSLGAGGINEQFF.

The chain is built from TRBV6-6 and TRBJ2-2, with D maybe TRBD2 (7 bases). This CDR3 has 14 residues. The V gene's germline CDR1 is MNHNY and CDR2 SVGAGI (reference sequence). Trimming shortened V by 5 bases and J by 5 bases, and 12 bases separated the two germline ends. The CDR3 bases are TGTGCCAGCAGTCCAAAGGGGGGGACCGGGGAGCTGTTTTTT. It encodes CASSPKGGTGELFF.

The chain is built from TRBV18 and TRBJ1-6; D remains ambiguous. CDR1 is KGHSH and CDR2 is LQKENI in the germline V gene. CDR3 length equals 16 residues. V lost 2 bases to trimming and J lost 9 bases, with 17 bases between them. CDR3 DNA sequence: TGTGCCAGCTCACCATGGGTGGAGACGGCGCGTTCACCCCTCCACTTT. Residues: CASSPWVETARSPLHF.

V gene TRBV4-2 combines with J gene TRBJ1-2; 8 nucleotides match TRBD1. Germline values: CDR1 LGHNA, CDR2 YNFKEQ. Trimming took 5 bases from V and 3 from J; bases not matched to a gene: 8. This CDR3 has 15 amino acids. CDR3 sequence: CASSSGQVADYGYTF. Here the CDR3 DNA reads TGTGCCAGCAGCTCGGGACAGGTCGCTGACTATGGCTACACCTTC.

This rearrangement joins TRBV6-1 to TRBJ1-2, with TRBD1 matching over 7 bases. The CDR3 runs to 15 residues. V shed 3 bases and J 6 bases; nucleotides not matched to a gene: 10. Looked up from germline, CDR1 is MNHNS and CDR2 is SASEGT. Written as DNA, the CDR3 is TGTGCCAGCAGTGAGGAGGGGGCGGCCCCCGATGGCTACACCTTC. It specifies CASSEEGAAPDGYTF.

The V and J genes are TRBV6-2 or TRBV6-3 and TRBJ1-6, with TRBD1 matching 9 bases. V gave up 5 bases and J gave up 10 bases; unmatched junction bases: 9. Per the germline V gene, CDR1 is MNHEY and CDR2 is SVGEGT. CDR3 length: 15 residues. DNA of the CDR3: TGTGCCAGCAGTGCCCGGACAGGGGTTAGGTCACCCCTCCACTTT. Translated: CASSARTGVRSPLHF.

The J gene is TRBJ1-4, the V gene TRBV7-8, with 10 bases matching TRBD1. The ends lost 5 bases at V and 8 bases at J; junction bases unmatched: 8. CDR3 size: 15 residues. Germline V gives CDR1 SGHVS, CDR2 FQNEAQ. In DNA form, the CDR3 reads TGTGCCAGCAGCACCCCGGGACAGGGGCGCGAAAAACTGTTTTTT. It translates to CASSTPGQGREKLFF.

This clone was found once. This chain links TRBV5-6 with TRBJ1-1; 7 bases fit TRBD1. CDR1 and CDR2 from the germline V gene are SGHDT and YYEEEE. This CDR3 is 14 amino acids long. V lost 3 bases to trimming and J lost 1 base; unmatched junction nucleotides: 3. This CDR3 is CASSSDRKNTEAFF. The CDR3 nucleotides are TGTGCCAGCAGCTCGGACAGGAAGAACACTGAAGCTTTCTTT.